Reported below is one TCR beta chain. The sample comes from a study of blood T cell repertoires in COVID-19. As for the study in general: Both acute and convalescent COVID-19 samples were obtained from the United States, Italy and Spain. In each case, the material was cDNA or gDNA derived from T cells, B-cell-depleted T cells, or PBMCs.

In the authors' methods: Reference gene primers were amplified, and this amplification served to estimate nucleated cell counts. Repertoires were generated with immunoSEQ multiplex PCR, while TCRdb's copy carries only in-frame clones and drops some. D and trimming were read from the DNA, whereas the V and J calls and clone size are those reported in that table. This sample has fewer than 250,000 clones; 70% to 90% occur once, and the top ten carry about 1%. Germline CDR1 is LGHNA and CDR2 is YNFKEQ. V trimming: 0 bases; J trimming: 12 bases; junction bases outside the gene matches: 11. CDR3 length equals 18 residues.

The genes are TRBV4-2 and TRBJ2-1, with 16 bases matching TRBD2. This clonotype was obtained from a middle-aged man with acute or convalescent COVID-19. Sequences were obtained from peripheral blood. The CDR3 loop is CASSQEVSGTSGGAPQFF. CDR3 nucleotides: TGTGCCAGCAGCCAAGAAGTTTCCGGGACTAGCGGGGGGGCCCCGCAGTTCTTC.